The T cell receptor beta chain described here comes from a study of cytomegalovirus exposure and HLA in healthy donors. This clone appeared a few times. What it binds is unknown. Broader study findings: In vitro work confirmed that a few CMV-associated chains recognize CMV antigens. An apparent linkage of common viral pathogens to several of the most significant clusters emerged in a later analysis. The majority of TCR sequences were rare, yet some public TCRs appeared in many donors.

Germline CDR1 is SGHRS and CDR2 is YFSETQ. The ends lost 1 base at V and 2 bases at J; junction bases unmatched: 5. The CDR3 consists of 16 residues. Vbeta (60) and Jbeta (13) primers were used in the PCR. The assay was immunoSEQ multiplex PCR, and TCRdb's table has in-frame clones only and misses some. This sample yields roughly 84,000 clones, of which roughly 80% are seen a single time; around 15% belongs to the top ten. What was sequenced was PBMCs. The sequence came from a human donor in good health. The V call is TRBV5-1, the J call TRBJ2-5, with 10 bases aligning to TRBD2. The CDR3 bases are TGCGCCAGCAGCTTGCGAATTAGCGGGGGGCAAGAGACCCAGTACTTC. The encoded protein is CASSLRISGGQETQYF.